The clone carrying this T cell receptor (beta chain) showed up just once. This sample is drawn from a study of control samples from healthy donors and cancer patients. Produced via immunoSEQ multiplex PCR; TCRdb's table is partial and in-frame only. This table holds fewer than 110,000 clones, around 89% found once. CDR1 KGHSH and CDR2 LQKENI come from the germline V gene. The germline V and J ends were trimmed by 3 bases and 6 bases, with 6 bases remaining between them. The CDR3 loop spans 12 amino acids. This TCR derives from a man in his sixties with lung cancer. This chain connects TRBV18 to TRBJ1-5, with a weak D call TRBD1 (5 bases). Sequences were obtained from PBMCs. The CDR3 sequence: CASSPGGQPQHF. The DNA of the CDR3 is TGTGCCAGCTCACCGGGGGGTCAGCCCCAGCATTTT.